This passage covers 22 T cell receptor beta chains from one sample sequenced in a study of blood T cell repertoires in COVID-19. The table came from immunoSEQ multiplex PCR; TCRdb's copy has only in-frame clones and leaves some out. The sample lists around 180,000 clones, 70% to 90% seen once, with roughly 3.7% in the top ten. Sequencing used peripheral blood. These TCRs come from a woman in her twenties or thirties with acute or convalescent COVID-19.

The genes are TRBV5-1 and TRBJ1-2; 7 bases are shared with TRBD1. V was clipped by 4 bases and J by 8 bases; unmatched bases: 8. Germline lookup yields CDR1 SGHRS and CDR2 YFSETQ. The CDR3 contains 13 residues. CDR3 residues: CASSPGQPTGYTF. The CDR3 nucleotides are TGCGCCAGCAGCCCGGGACAGCCCACGGGCTACACCTTC.

Written as DNA, the CDR3 is TGTGCCAGCTCACCCGACAGTCACAATGAGCAGTTCTTC. Protein: CASSPDSHNEQFF. This chain joins TRBV18 and TRBJ2-1; D may be TRBD1 (5 bases). Trimming stripped 3 bases from V and 5 bases from J, with 8 bases between. The CDR3 runs to 13 residues. Germline CDR1 reads KGHSH; CDR2 reads LQKENI.

The chain employs TRBV5-1 and TRBJ1-2; tentative D call: TRBD1 (5 bases). The length of the CDR3 is 15 residues. Looked up from germline, CDR1 is SGHRS and CDR2 is YFSETQ. Trimming cost V 0 bases and J 3 bases, with 12 bases left between them. This CDR3 reads CASSLAQGTDYGYTF. In DNA, the CDR3 is TGCGCCAGCAGCTTGGCGCAGGGTACGGACTATGGCTACACCTTC. Based on the CDR3 plus reference TRBV5-1 and TRBJ1-2, the full variable domain is KAGVTQTPRYLIKTRGQQVTLSCSPISGHRSVSWYQQTPGQGLQFLFEYFSETQRNKGNFPGRFSGRQFSNSRSEMNVSTLELGDSALYLCASSLAQGTDYGYTFGSGTRLTVV.

This rearrangement joins TRBV30 to TRBJ2-1, with 8 positions matching TRBD2. The CDR3 has 13 residues. Germline V lookup: CDR1 GTSNPN, CDR2 SVGIG (reference sequence). The junction had 6 bases not matched to a gene; V was cut back by 2 bases and J by 9 bases. The CDR3 region has the DNA TGTGCCTGGAGTCCGGGAGGGCCGGGTGAGCAGTTCTTC. Its translation is CAWSPGGPGEQFF.

This chain links TRBV21-1 with TRBJ2-1; no check of the table's D call, TRBD2, against the DNA was made. TRBV21-1 is noted as a pseudogene. CDR3 size: 16 residues. The DNA for the CDR3 is TGTGCCAGCAGCAAAGTAACTAGGAACCCTTACAATGAGCAGTTCTTC. Encoded protein: CASSKVTRNPYNEQFF.

This rearrangement joins TRBV24-1 to TRBJ2-5; 8 bases line up with TRBD1. V was clipped by 9 bases and J by 1 base; unmatched bases: 3. Germline V gene sequence: CDR1 KGHDR, CDR2 SFDVKD. The CDR3 is 13 residues long. The CDR3, as DNA: TGTGCCACCGGACAGGGTGGCCAAGAGACCCAGTACTTC. Protein: CATGQGGQETQYF.

This clone was detected only once. V gene TRBV9 combines with J gene TRBJ2-1; 8 nucleotides match TRBD2. The germline gives CDR1 SGDLS, CDR2 YYNGEE. The CDR3 runs to 15 residues. J lost 7 bases, V lost 3 bases, and 9 bases had no gene match. CDR3 residues: CASSALSGSENEQFF. The CDR3 region has the DNA TGTGCCAGCAGCGCGCTCAGCGGGAGTGAGAATGAGCAGTTCTTC.

The V gene is TRBV28, the J gene TRBJ2-1, with 7 bases lining up with TRBD1. This CDR3 spans 13 amino acids. CDR1 is MDHEN and CDR2 is SYDVKM in the germline V gene. With V trimmed by 6 bases and J by 6 bases, 5 bases remained unmatched. The CDR3 DNA sequence: TGTGCCAGCAGGCGGCGACAGGGCAATGAGCAGTTCTTC. This translates into CASRRRQGNEQFF.

This clone appeared once. The rearrangement uses TRBV5-4 and TRBJ2-3, with a tentative D call TRBD2 (5 bases). The CDR3 has 14 amino acids. V gave up 0 bases and J gave up 5 bases, with 10 bases separating them. Germline values: CDR1 SGHNT, CDR2 YYREEE (reference sequence). The CDR3 spells CASSLELVGDTQYF. The CDR3 DNA follows: TGTGCCAGCAGCTTGGAACTAGTTGGAGATACGCAGTATTTT.

The genes are TRBV28 and TRBJ1-4; D gene ambiguous. Germline V gene lookup returns CDR1 MDHEN and CDR2 SYDVKM. This CDR3 contains 14 residues. Trimming shortened V by 2 bases and J by 11 bases, and 15 bases separated the two germline ends. DNA for the CDR3: TGTGCCAGCAGTTTAACCGAAGACTCGGTTAAACTGTTTTTT. As protein: CASSLTEDSVKLFF.

The CDR3 is CASSEGQGGGYNQPQHF. In DNA, the CDR3 is TGTGCCAGCAGTGAAGGACAGGGCGGAGGTTACAATCAGCCCCAGCATTTT. This chain joins TRBV2 and TRBJ1-5, with 7 positions matching TRBD1. Germline-derived CDR1 and CDR2 are SNHLY and FYNNEI. The CDR3 spans 17 residues. Germline trimming cut 1 base from V and 3 bases from J; bases unmatched to any gene: 9. The variable domain in full, completed from reference TRBV2 and TRBJ1-5, reads EPEVTQTPSHQVTQMGQEVILRCVPISNHLYFYWYRQILGQKVEFLVSFYNNEISEKSEIFDDQFSVERPDGSNFTLKIRSTKLEDSAMYFCASSEGQGGGYNQPQHFGDGTRLSIL.

V is TRBV19 and J is TRBJ2-1; possibly TRBD2 for D (6 bases). From germline, CDR1 is LNHDA and CDR2 SQIVND (reference sequence). The V end lost 4 bases, the J end lost 0 bases, and 13 bases lay between the germline ends. The CDR3 covers 16 residues. This CDR3 is CASSRQLGSSYNEQFF. For the CDR3, the DNA is TGTGCCAGTAGTAGGCAGCTCGGGAGCTCCTACAATGAGCAGTTCTTC.

The rearrangement uses TRBV2 and TRBJ1-1; weak D call: TRBD1 (5 bases). The germline CDR1 and CDR2 sequences are SNHLY and FYNNEI. Trimming stripped 6 bases from V and 6 bases from J, with 14 bases between. CDR3 length: 13 residues. Here the CDR3 reads CASSRDGGPEAFF. The CDR3 bases are TGTGCCAGCAGCCGGGACGGGGGACCTGAAGCTTTCTTT.

The rearrangement links TRBV5-1 to TRBJ1-5; a weak D match, TRBD1 (5 bases). The ends were cut back, 2 bases at V and 0 bases at J, with 9 bases in the middle. Per the germline V gene, CDR1 is SGHRS and CDR2 is YFSETQ. This CDR3 comprises 15 residues. Written as DNA, the CDR3 is TGCGCCAGCAGCTTTGGGGGGTATAGCAATCAGCCCCAGCATTTT. It is translated as CASSFGGYSNQPQHF.

This sequence joins TRBV4-2 and TRBJ2-3; possible D gene TRBD2, 5 bases. Germline V gene data show CDR1 as LGHNA and CDR2 as YNFKEQ. This CDR3 region has 15 residues. Deletions cut 1 base from V and 10 bases from J, with 18 bases between. For the CDR3, the DNA is TGTGCCAGCAGCCAAGTCGGTAATGGGGAAGCGGCGCAGTATTTT. Amino acids: CASSQVGNGEAAQYF.

The chain uses TRBV10-2 and TRBJ2-4, with TRBD1 matching 9 bases. V was clipped by 8 bases and J by 5 bases; unmatched bases: 10. Germline V gene data show CDR1 as WSHSY and CDR2 as SAAADI. This CDR3 region has 15 residues. As DNA, the CDR3 is TGCGCCAGCCGACGGGACAGGGAATATGAAAACATTCAGTACTTC. Protein product: CASRRDREYENIQYF.

The rearrangement uses TRBV25-1 and TRBJ2-4; weak D call: TRBD2 (5 bases). Germline values: CDR1 MGHDK, CDR2 SYGVNS. V was clipped by 8 bases and J by 3 bases, with 11 bases between them. There are 13 residues in the CDR3. The CDR3 bases are TGTGCCAGCTACCGACGGGGCAAAAACATTCAGTACTTC. Its translation: CASYRRGKNIQYF.

V usage is TRBV5-6 and J usage is TRBJ2-1, with 7 positions matching TRBD2. The germline CDR1 and CDR2 sequences are SGHDT and YYEEEE. This CDR3 is 14 amino acids long. V trimming: 2 bases; J trimming: 5 bases; junction bases outside the gene matches: 4. CDR3: CASSLGLADNEQFF. In DNA form, the CDR3 reads TGTGCCAGCAGCTTAGGTCTAGCGGACAATGAGCAGTTCTTC. Full variable domain (outside the CDR3, taken from reference TRBV5-6 and TRBJ2-1): DAGVTQSPTHLIKTRGQQVTLRCSPKSGHDTVSWYQQALGQGPQFIFQYYEEEERQRGNFPDRFSGHQFPNYSSELNVNALLLGDSALYLCASSLGLADNEQFFGPGTRLTVL.

The chain is built from TRBV25-1 and TRBJ1-2, with a weak D call TRBD1 (6 bases). CDR1 and CDR2 (germline): MGHDK, SYGVNS. Trimming removed 3 bases from V and 8 bases from J, with 16 bases in between. This CDR3 spans 14 amino acids. The CDR3 DNA is TGTGCCAGCAGTGAGGTTAGGGGGGGGAAAGGCTACACCTTC. Residues: CASSEVRGGKGYTF.

This clone turned up a few times. V usage is TRBV28 and J usage is TRBJ1-1, with 10 bases matching TRBD1. After removal of 6 bases from V and 1 base from J, the junction contained 2 bases not matched to a gene. This CDR3 region has 14 residues. The V gene's germline CDR1 is MDHEN and CDR2 SYDVKM. CDR3 in DNA: TGTGCCAGCAGCGGACAGGGGGGGAACACTGAAGCTTTCTTT. Protein sequence: CASSGQGGNTEAFF.

This clone was seen a handful of times. CDR3 residues: CASSQPEGRIQYF. The CDR3 DNA is TGTGCCAGCAGCCAACCGGAGGGGCGCATTCAGTACTTC. This chain joins TRBV3-1 (or the pseudogene TRBV3-2) and TRBJ2-4; tentative D call: TRBD2 (6 bases). CDR1 LGHDT and CDR2 YNNKEL come from the germline V gene (reference sequence). Trimming took 2 bases from V and 9 from J, leaving 11 bases between them. The CDR3 extends over 13 amino acids.

The V call is TRBV15, the J call TRBJ2-7, with D possibly TRBD1 on 5 matching bases. Looked up from germline, CDR1 is LNHNV and CDR2 is YYDKDF (reference sequence). This CDR3 contains 14 residues. Trimming shortened V by 5 bases and J by 6 bases, and 17 bases separated the two germline ends. The CDR3 DNA is TGTGCCACCAGCCAGGGTACCGTCGACGGCGAGCAGTACTTC. It translates to CATSQGTVDGEQYF.